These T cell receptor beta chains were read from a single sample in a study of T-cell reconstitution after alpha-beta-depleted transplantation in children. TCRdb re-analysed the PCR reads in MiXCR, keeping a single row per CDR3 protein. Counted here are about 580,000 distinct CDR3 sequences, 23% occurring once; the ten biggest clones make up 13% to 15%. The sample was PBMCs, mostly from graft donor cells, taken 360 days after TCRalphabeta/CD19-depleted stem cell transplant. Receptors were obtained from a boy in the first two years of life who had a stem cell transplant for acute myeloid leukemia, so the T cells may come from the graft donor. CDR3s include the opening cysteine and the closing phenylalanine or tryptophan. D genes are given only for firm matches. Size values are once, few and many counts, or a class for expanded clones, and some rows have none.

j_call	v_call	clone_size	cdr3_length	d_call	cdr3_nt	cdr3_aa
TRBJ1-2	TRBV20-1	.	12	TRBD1	TGCAGTGCTAGCAGACAGGGGGCAGGCTACACCTTC	CSASRQGAGYTF
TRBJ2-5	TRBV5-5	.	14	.	TGTGCCAGCAGCATGCCAGGCCCCCAAGAGACCCAGTACTTC	CASSMPGPQETQYF
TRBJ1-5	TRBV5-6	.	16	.	TGTGCCAGCAGCTTGGCCAAGGGACCTCCAGATCAGCCCCAGCATTTT	CASSLAKGPPDQPQHF
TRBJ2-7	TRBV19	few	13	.	TGTGCCAGTAGTAGAGGCGACTGGAGCGAGCAGTACTTC	CASSRGDWSEQYF
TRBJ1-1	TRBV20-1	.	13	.	TGCAGTGCTAGAGATGTGGATGGGACTGAAGCTTTCTTT	CSARDVDGTEAFF
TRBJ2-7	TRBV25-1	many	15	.	TGTGCCAGCAGTGAATATAGGCAGGGTTCCTACGAGCAGTACTTC	CASSEYRQGSYEQYF
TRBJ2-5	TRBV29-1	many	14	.	TGCAGCGCCTGGGAAGGTGAAGGGTTAGAGACCCAGTACTTC	CSAWEGEGLETQYF
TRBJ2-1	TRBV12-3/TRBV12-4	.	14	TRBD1	TGTGCCAGCAGCCGGACAGGGATCGTCGATGAGCAGTTCTTC	CASSRTGIVDEQFF
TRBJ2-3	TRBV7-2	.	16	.	TGTGCCAGCAGCTTAAGTATCGGGGGCGACACAGATACGCAGTATTTT	CASSLSIGGDTDTQYF
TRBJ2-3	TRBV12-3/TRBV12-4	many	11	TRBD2	TGTGCCAGCAGTTTCGGGGGGGCTAAGTATTTT	CASSFGGAKYF
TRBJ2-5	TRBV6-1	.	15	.	TGTGCCAGCATTCCCTGGACTTCCCTCGCAGAGACCCAGTACTTC	CASIPWTSLAETQYF
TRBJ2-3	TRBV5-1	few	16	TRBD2	TGCGCCAGCAGCTTGGCCGGGACTAGTCACACAGATACGCAGTATTTT	CASSLAGTSHTDTQYF
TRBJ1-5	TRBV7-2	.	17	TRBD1	TGTGCCAGCAGCTTCCCCCCGGACAGGGCACGCAATCAGCCCCAGCATTTT	CASSFPPDRARNQPQHF
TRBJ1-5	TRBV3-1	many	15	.	TGTGCCAGCAGCCACGGGACGGTAGCAAATCAGCCCCAGCATTTT	CASSHGTVANQPQHF
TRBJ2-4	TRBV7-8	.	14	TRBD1	TGTGCCAGCAGCCAATCCGGGACAGGAGGCATTCAGTACTTC	CASSQSGTGGIQYF
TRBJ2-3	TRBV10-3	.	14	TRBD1	TGTGCCATCACCCGCGGGACAGGGTTATATACGCAGTATTTT	CAITRGTGLYTQYF
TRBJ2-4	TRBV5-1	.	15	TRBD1	TGCGCCAGCAGCCTTACTGACAGGGGGGGCGGCATTCAGTACTTC	CASSLTDRGGGIQYF
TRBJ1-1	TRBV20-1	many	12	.	TGCAGTGCTAGATGGCAGGGTACTGAAGCTTTCTTT	CSARWQGTEAFF
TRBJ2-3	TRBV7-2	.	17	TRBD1	TGTGCCAGCAGCTTAGGGGGACAGTGGAGATTCACAGATACGCAGTATTTT	CASSLGGQWRFTDTQYF
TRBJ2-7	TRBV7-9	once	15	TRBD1	TGTGCCAGCAGCTCCCGACAGGGCCACTTAGGTGAGCAGTACTTC	CASSSRQGHLGEQYF
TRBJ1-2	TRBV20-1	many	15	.	TGCAGTGCTAGAGAATCCCAGCGGGGTTACTATGGCTACACCTTC	CSARESQRGYYGYTF
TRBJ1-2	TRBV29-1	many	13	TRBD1	TGCAGCGTCACCGACAGGGTAGACTATGGCTACACCTTC	CSVTDRVDYGYTF
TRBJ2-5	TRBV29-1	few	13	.	TGCAGCGTTGCGGAGCCGTTCCAAGAGACCCAGTACTTC	CSVAEPFQETQYF
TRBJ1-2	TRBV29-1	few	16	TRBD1	TGCAGCGTTGGAGGGGGACAGGGGCGAACTAACTATGGCTACACCTTC	CSVGGGQGRTNYGYTF
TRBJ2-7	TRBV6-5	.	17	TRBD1	TGTGCCAGCAGTTACGCCTACGGACAGGGGACAACGGGAGAGCAGTACTTC	CASSYAYGQGTTGEQYF
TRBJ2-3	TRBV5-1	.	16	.	TGCGCCAGCAGCCTAGGCTTTGATCCTTACACAGATACGCAGTATTTT	CASSLGFDPYTDTQYF
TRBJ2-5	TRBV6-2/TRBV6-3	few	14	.	TGTGCCAGCACCCTGAGAACCGGCCAAGAGACCCAGTACTTC	CASTLRTGQETQYF
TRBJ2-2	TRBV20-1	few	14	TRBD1	TGCAGTGCTAGGCGGACAGGGGGCACCGGGGAGCTGTTTTTT	CSARRTGGTGELFF
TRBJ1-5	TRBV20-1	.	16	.	TGCAGTGCTAGCATGGGGACATTAAATAGCAATCAGCCCCAGCATTTT	CSASMGTLNSNQPQHF
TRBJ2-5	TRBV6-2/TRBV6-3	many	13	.	TGTGCCAGCAGAAAAACAGGGCAAGAGACCCAGTACTTC	CASRKTGQETQYF
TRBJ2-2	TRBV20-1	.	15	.	TGCAGTGCTAGCGATTCGGGACGGCTTCTCGGGGAGCTGTTTTTT	CSASDSGRLLGELFF
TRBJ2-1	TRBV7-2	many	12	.	TGTGCCAGCAGCTTAGCGAAGTCCGAGCAGTTCTTC	CASSLAKSEQFF
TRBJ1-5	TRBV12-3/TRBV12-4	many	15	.	TGTGCCAGCAGTTTAGCTGCGGCAGGAGATCAGCCCCAGCATTTT	CASSLAAAGDQPQHF